The 27 T cell receptor beta chains below come from one sample, sequenced in a study of T cell changes during pregnancy in multiple sclerosis. The method was immunoSEQ multiplex PCR; TCRdb's version includes in-frame clones alone and lacks a portion of them. The sample includes under 40,000 clones, 90% of them seen just once. Sequenced here: CD8+ T cells from peripheral blood mononuclear cells, sampled in the first trimester of pregnancy. The receptors originated from a female donor with multiple sclerosis, enrolled in a pregnancy study.

The rearrangement uses TRBV29-1 and TRBJ2-6, with D tentatively TRBD2 (5 bases). V was pared by 6 bases and J by 0 bases, with 9 bases between. This CDR3 has 14 amino acids. CDR1 is SQVTM and CDR2 is ANQGSEA in the germline V gene. The CDR3 protein is CSVRTHSGANVLTF. CDR3 sequence (DNA): TGCAGCGTCCGGACTCACTCTGGGGCCAACGTCCTGACTTTC.

The chain combines TRBV4-1 with TRBJ2-7; D may be TRBD1 (6 bases). The CDR3 loop spans 13 amino acids. Germline V lookup: CDR1 MGHRA, CDR2 YSYEKL. Trimming pared 2 bases from V and 5 bases from J, leaving 10 bases between. The CDR3 nucleotides read TGCGCCAGCAGCCAACTGGACAGTAACGAGCAGTACTTC. Translated, it gives CASSQLDSNEQYF.

This rearrangement joins TRBV27 to TRBJ1-1; 8 positions match TRBD1. The germline CDR1 and CDR2 sequences are MNHEY and SMNVEV (reference sequence). With V trimmed by 5 bases and J by 0 bases, 8 bases remained unmatched. There are 16 residues in the CDR3. Here the CDR3 reads CASSPPVTGVNTEAFF. In DNA form, the CDR3 reads TGTGCCAGCAGTCCCCCCGTGACAGGGGTGAACACTGAAGCTTTCTTT.

This clone was recorded only once. CDR3 sequence reads: CASSLRDRGNTEAFF. CDR3 in DNA: TGTGCCAGCAGTTTAAGGGACAGGGGGAACACTGAAGCTTTCTTT. The V and J genes are TRBV27 and TRBJ1-1; TRBD1 agrees at 10 bases. Germline V gene sequence: CDR1 MNHEY, CDR2 SMNVEV (reference sequence). Trimming at V came to 2 bases and at J to 1 base, leaving 1 base not matched to a gene. This CDR3 spans 15 amino acids.

The V gene is TRBV29-1, the J gene TRBJ2-7; 10 positions agree with TRBD1. The V gene's germline CDR1 is SQVTM and CDR2 ANQGSEA. V shed 3 bases, J shed 2 bases, and the junction held 4 bases outside the gene matches. This CDR3 has 14 residues. CDR3 coding DNA: TGCAGCGTTGATTCCGGGACAGGGGCCTACGAGCAGTACTTC. Amino acid sequence: CSVDSGTGAYEQYF.

The rearrangement uses TRBV19 and TRBJ2-7; 7 nucleotides agree with TRBD2. The CDR3 extends over 14 amino acids. Per the germline V gene, CDR1 is LNHDA and CDR2 is SQIVND (reference sequence). Trimming at V came to 1 base and at J to 5 bases, leaving 5 bases not matched to a gene. The CDR3 sequence: CASSIGTSHDEQYF. For the CDR3, the DNA is TGTGCCAGTAGTATAGGGACTAGTCACGACGAGCAGTACTTC.

The chain combines TRBV30 with TRBJ2-5, with 9 bases identical to TRBD1. TRBJ2-7 matches the DNA end more closely, so the J call is doubtful. Looked up from germline, CDR1 is GTSNPN and CDR2 is SVGIG (reference sequence). There are 14 residues in the CDR3. The CDR3 DNA follows: TGTGCCTGGAGTACGGACAGGGGTTCCTACGAGCAGTACTTC. It yields the protein CAWSTDRGSYEQYF.

This chain links TRBV27 with TRBJ2-3, with 9 bases aligning to TRBD1. Trimming removed 4 bases from V and 2 bases from J; junction bases left unmatched: 4. CDR3 length equals 15 residues. The germline V gene has CDR1 MNHEY and CDR2 SMNVEV (reference sequence). The DNA of the CDR3 is TGTGCCAGCAGTTCGGGACAGGGTGTCACAGATACGCAGTATTTT. Translation gives CASSSGQGVTDTQYF.

The chain links TRBV2 to TRBJ2-7, with 9 nucleotides matching TRBD1. The CDR3 consists of 14 residues. CDR1 is SNHLY and CDR2 is FYNNEI in the germline V gene. Trimming took 3 bases from V and 4 from J; bases not matched to a gene: 4. In DNA form, the CDR3 reads TGTGCCAGCAGTGAGGGGGACAGGGTTTACGAGCAGTACTTC. Amino acid sequence: CASSEGDRVYEQYF.

V is TRBV15 and J is TRBJ2-4; a weak D match, TRBD2 (5 bases). Germline CDR1 LNHNV, CDR2 YYDKDF (reference sequence). The V end was cut by 0 bases, the J end by 10 bases, with 25 bases between. CDR3 length equals 18 residues. This CDR3 reads CATSRDAPLAAAKSIQYF. The CDR3 DNA follows: TGTGCCACCAGCAGAGATGCCCCCCTAGCAGCCGCCAAAAGTATTCAGTACTTC. The full variable domain, its missing parts supplied by reference TRBV15 and TRBJ2-4, is DAMVIQNPRYQVTQFGKPVTLSCSQTLNHNVMYWYQQKSSQAPKLLFHYYDKDFNNEADTPDNFQSRRPNTSFCFLDIRSPGLGDTAMYLCATSRDAPLAAAKSIQYFGAGTRLSVL.

The V gene is TRBV6-1, the J gene TRBJ2-5; D unresolved. V lost 6 bases to trimming and J lost 1 base, with 9 bases between them. Germline CDR1 MNHNS, CDR2 SASEGT. CDR3 length: 13 residues. CDR3 coding DNA: TGTGCCAGCAGACAACGGGTCCAAGAGACCCAGTACTTC. Translated: CASRQRVQETQYF.

The V and J genes are TRBV5-4 and TRBJ1-3, with D hard to call. In germline, CDR1 is SGHNT, CDR2 YYREEE (reference sequence). The length of the CDR3 is 16 residues. V lost 3 bases and J lost 1, with 14 bases in between. The CDR3 loop reads CASSSSPLESGNTIYF. In DNA form, the CDR3 reads TGTGCCAGCAGCTCCTCGCCCCTAGAATCTGGAAACACCATATATTTT.

The V call is TRBV28, the J call TRBJ1-1; D uncertain. The CDR3 loop spans 13 amino acids. Trimming pared 10 bases from V and 0 bases from J, leaving 12 bases between. Germline CDR1 is MDHEN and CDR2 is SYDVKM. The CDR3 protein is CATTQIMNTEAFF. In DNA, the CDR3 is TGTGCCACCACACAAATCATGAACACTGAAGCTTTCTTT. The variable domain in full, with the rest retrieved from reference TRBV28 and TRBJ1-1, is DVKVTQSSRYLVKRTGEKVFLECVQDMDHENMFWYRQDPGLGLRLIYFSYDVKMKEKGDIPEGYSVSREKKERFSLILESASTNQTSMYLCATTQIMNTEAFFGQGTRLTVV.

The chain couples TRBV27 to TRBJ2-7; TRBD2 matches 8 bases. Per the germline V gene, CDR1 is MNHEY and CDR2 is SMNVEV (reference sequence). V was clipped by 5 bases and J by 6 bases; unmatched bases: 15. The CDR3 has 16 amino acids. CDR3 in amino acids: CASSPSAGGLLSEQYF. The DNA for the CDR3 is TGTGCCAGCAGTCCCTCGGCGGGAGGCCTCCTATCCGAGCAGTACTTC.

The chain uses TRBV5-1 and TRBJ2-1, with 14 bases aligning to TRBD2. Looked up from germline, CDR1 is SGHRS and CDR2 is YFSETQ. The CDR3 loop spans 15 amino acids. With 7 bases clipped from V and 6 bases from J, the junction kept 6 bases outside the gene matches. CDR3 DNA: TGCGCCAGCGCCGCCGGGACTAGCGGGAGCAATGAGCAGTTCTTC. Translating gives CASAAGTSGSNEQFF. Filled out from reference TRBV5-1 and TRBJ2-1, the complete variable domain reads KAGVTQTPRYLIKTRGQQVTLSCSPISGHRSVSWYQQTPGQGLQFLFEYFSETQRNKGNFPGRFSGRQFSNSRSEMNVSTLELGDSALYLCASAAGTSGSNEQFFGPGTRLTVL.

The J gene is TRBJ1-1, the V gene TRBV19, with D unclear. Germline loops: CDR1 LNHDA, CDR2 SQIVND (reference sequence). The germline V and J ends were trimmed by 3 bases and 0 bases, with 11 bases remaining between them. The CDR3 is 15 residues long. The CDR3 nucleotides are TGTGCCAGTAGTATTGGCGGCCGCGTGAACACTGAAGCTTTCTTT. This gives the protein CASSIGGRVNTEAFF.

This clone has just one count. The genes are TRBV7-8 and TRBJ2-1; the match to TRBD1 covers 8 bases. The CDR3 has 13 amino acids. Germline CDR1 is SGHVS and CDR2 is FQNEAQ. Germline trimming cut 3 bases from V and 6 bases from J; bases unmatched to any gene: 1. CDR3 bases: TGTGCCAGCAGCTTTGACAGGGGCAATGAGCAGTTCTTC. Protein sequence: CASSFDRGNEQFF.

The CDR3 DNA follows: TGTGCCAGCAGTGAAGCAGGGACAGGGGCCTACGAGCAGTACTTC. It yields the protein CASSEAGTGAYEQYF. This sequence joins TRBV6-1 and TRBJ2-7; 10 bases are shared with TRBD1. The V gene end was trimmed by 0 bases and the J gene end by 2 bases; junction bases not matched to a gene: 1. Germline V gene sequence: CDR1 MNHNS, CDR2 SASEGT. This CDR3 is built from 15 residues.

This rearrangement joins TRBV7-9 to TRBJ2-1; TRBD2 is a possible D gene (5 bases). The CDR3 length is 13 residues. Germline loops: CDR1 SEHNR, CDR2 FQNEAQ (reference sequence). Between the trimmed V and J ends, which lost 1 base and 10 bases, there was a span of 11 bases. CDR3 in DNA: TGTGCCAGCAGCTTAGTTACTAGATTGGAGCAGTTCTTC. Protein sequence: CASSLVTRLEQFF. Complete variable domain (other parts from reference TRBV7-9 and TRBJ2-1): DTGVSQNPRHKITKRGQNVTFRCDPISEHNRLYWYRQTLGQGPEFLTYFQNEAQLEKSRLLSDRFSAERPKGSFSTLEIQRTEQGDSAMYLCASSLVTRLEQFFGPGTRLTVL.

This clone has more than one count but fewer than ten. The chain combines TRBV6-5 with TRBJ2-7, with a tentative D call TRBD1 (5 bases). V was clipped by 8 bases and J by 0 bases, with 11 bases between them. CDR1 and CDR2 from the germline V gene are MNHEY and SVGAGI. The CDR3 spans 13 residues. The DNA of the CDR3 is TGTGCCAGCGGAGAACAGGACTCCTACGAGCAGTACTTC. Protein product: CASGEQDSYEQYF.

V and J are TRBV28 and TRBJ2-7, with 9 bases lining up with TRBD1. This CDR3 spans 15 amino acids. With V trimmed by 3 bases and J by 1 base, 4 bases remained unmatched. The V gene's germline CDR1 is MDHEN and CDR2 SYDVKM. The CDR3 bases are TGTGCCAGCAGTTTTGACAGGGGGGGATCCTACGAGCAGTACTTC. It specifies CASSFDRGGSYEQYF.

The rearrangement uses TRBV2 and TRBJ2-4; 8 positions agree with TRBD2. With V trimmed by 7 bases and J by 5 bases, 7 bases remained unmatched. The CDR3 contains 14 residues. Germline-derived CDR1 and CDR2 are SNHLY and FYNNEI. As DNA, the CDR3 is TGTGCCAGCAAGGTTCTACTAGCGGAAAACATTCAGTACTTC. Protein: CASKVLLAENIQYF.

The chain uses TRBV27 and TRBJ2-1, with 14 positions matching TRBD2. The germline CDR1 and CDR2 sequences are MNHEY and SMNVEV (reference sequence). The CDR3 length is 15 residues. V was clipped by 5 bases and J by 6 bases; unmatched bases: 3. CDR3 in amino acids: CASSVGTSGSNEQFF. DNA of the CDR3: TGTGCCAGCAGTGTGGGGACTAGCGGGAGCAATGAGCAGTTCTTC.

This chain connects TRBV7-9 to TRBJ1-1; D not resolved. This CDR3 has 13 amino acids. Trimming pared 4 bases from V and 0 bases from J, leaving 6 bases between. CDR1 and CDR2 (germline): SEHNR, FQNEAQ (reference sequence). The CDR3 DNA sequence: TGTGCCAGCAGCTCCCCGGTGAACACTGAAGCTTTCTTT. Protein: CASSSPVNTEAFF.

This rearrangement joins TRBV7-9 to TRBJ2-7, with 9 positions matching TRBD1. The germline CDR1 and CDR2 sequences are SEHNR and FQNEAQ (reference sequence). This CDR3 comprises 15 residues. V was clipped by 3 bases and J by 2 bases; unmatched bases: 5. CDR3 loop: CASSFGQGPTYEQYF. CDR3 in DNA: TGTGCCAGCAGCTTTGGACAGGGGCCGACCTACGAGCAGTACTTC. The complete variable domain, with remaining parts taken from reference TRBV7-9 and TRBJ2-7, reads DTGVSQNPRHKITKRGQNVTFRCDPISEHNRLYWYRQTLGQGPEFLTYFQNEAQLEKSRLLSDRFSAERPKGSFSTLEIQRTEQGDSAMYLCASSFGQGPTYEQYFGPGTRLTVT.

This chain connects TRBV7-3 to TRBJ2-1; D is uncertain. V lost 2 bases and J 6 bases, leaving 8 bases between the germline ends. The CDR3 consists of 13 residues. Germline V gives CDR1 SGHTA, CDR2 FQGTGA. This CDR3 reads CASSLSSINEQFF. The CDR3 DNA follows: TGTGCCAGCAGCTTATCCAGTATCAATGAGCAGTTCTTC. Full variable domain (outside the CDR3, taken from reference TRBV7-3 and TRBJ2-1): GAGVSQTPSNKVTEKGKYVELRCDPISGHTALYWYRQSLGQGPEFLIYFQGTGAADDSGLPNDRFFAVRPEGSVSTLKIQRTERGDSAVYLCASSLSSINEQFFGPGTRLTVL.

V and J are TRBV28 and TRBJ2-5, with a tentative D call TRBD1 (7 bases). Germline V gene data show CDR1 as MDHEN and CDR2 as SYDVKM. V lost 5 bases and J 5 bases, leaving 18 bases between the germline ends. The CDR3 is 15 residues long. The DNA of the CDR3 is TGTGCCAGCAGTCCCTCCAGGGGGGCAGGGGAGACCCAGTACTTC. Translated, it gives CASSPSRGAGETQYF.